Sequencing of this T cell receptor beta chain was carried out in a study of blood T cell repertoires in COVID-19. Looking at the study overall: Whether acute or convalescent, the COVID-19 samples came from the United States, Italy and Spain. PBMCs, B-cell-depleted T cells, or T cells provided the cDNA or gDNA that made up the material.

Seattle patient enrollment occurred during active infection, with longitudinal follow-up thereafter. The V gene's germline CDR1 is KGHSH and CDR2 LQKENI. CDR3 length: 14 residues. Trimming took 4 bases from V and 5 from J; bases not matched to a gene: 6. This clone was counted only a few times. Per the study methods: Reference gene primer amplification yielded estimated nucleated cell counts. Profiling relied on immunoSEQ multiplex PCR, and the TCRdb table lists in-frame clones only, not all of them. V, J and clone size reflect that table, while D and trimming were determined from the DNA. The sample lists roughly 300,000 clones; roughly nine tenths were seen once.

The genes are TRBV18 and TRBJ1-2; 8 bases align to TRBD1. The specimen sequenced was peripheral blood. The TCR was taken from a woman in her 30s with COVID-19, enrolled during active disease. CDR3 protein: CASSRGTGLYGYTF. Here the CDR3 DNA reads TGTGCCAGCTCACGTGGGACAGGTCTTTATGGCTACACCTTC.